This T cell receptor (beta chain) was identified during a study of cytomegalovirus exposure and HLA in healthy donors. At the level of the study: About 83 million unique TCRs from HLA-typed donors made up an early data release.

Primers included in the PCR were 60 Vbeta and 13 Jbeta primers. Only in-frame clones appear in the TCRdb table, and some are missing; sequencing was by immunoSEQ multiplex PCR. Among 210,000 or so clones listed, approximately 90% were seen once. The CDR3 is made up of 15 amino acids. Trimming stripped 8 bases from V and 3 bases from J, with 17 bases between. Germline-derived CDR1 and CDR2 are LNHDA and SQIVND (reference sequence). The specimen was PBMCs. The TCR was taken from a woman under 30 in good health and CMV-seronegative. The chain couples TRBV19 to TRBJ1-5; D possibly corresponds to TRBD1 (6 bases). CDR3 sequence: CASSSQGRDNQPQHF. In DNA form, the CDR3 reads TGTGCCAGTTCTTCCCAGGGGAGGGACAATCAGCCCCAGCATTTT.